The 32 T cell receptor beta chains below were found in one sample sequenced in a study of blood T cells in healthy people across ages. Then a second PCR, running about 6 to 11 cycles, was carried out with a sample-barcoded 5' primer and a J-beta primer mix. TCRdb reanalysed the 5' RACE reads using MiXCR and keeps one entry per CDR3 protein. The data show 1.5 million to 2 million distinct CDR3 sequences, with 28% seen just once and around 7.7% held by the top ten. Input material: blood. The receptor set was obtained from a woman aged 30 to 39 in good health.

The J gene is TRBJ2-2, the V gene TRBV6-2 or TRBV6-3; no firm D call. Trimming cost V 10 bases and J 5 bases, with 17 bases left between them. CDR3 length: 14 residues. CDR1 and CDR2 from the germline V gene are MNHEY and SVGEGT. The CDR3 protein is CAIRTASLTGELFF. CDR3 nucleotides: TGTGCCATACGGACCGCCAGTTTGACCGGGGAGCTGTTTTTT.

This clonotype turned up a few times. The chain uses TRBV6-6 and TRBJ1-1; perhaps TRBD1 as D (6 bases). V was trimmed by 7 bases and J by 0 bases, leaving 12 bases between them. Germline V gene sequence: CDR1 MNHNY, CDR2 SVGAGI (reference sequence). The CDR3 covers 14 residues. The CDR3 DNA sequence: TGTGCCAGCACCTCCGGGGACATGAACACTGAAGCTTTCTTT. This sequence encodes CASTSGDMNTEAFF.

Worth noting for this clonotype: One junction end disagrees with the germline gene, perhaps due to a read error. The genes are TRBV7-2 and TRBJ2-1; either TRBD1 or TRBD2 may supply D (5 bases each). Germline V lookup: CDR1 SGHTA, CDR2 FQGNSA. This CDR3 has 14 amino acids. The CDR3 loop reads CASSWGRTYNEQFF. In nucleotides, the CDR3 is TGCGCCAGCAGCTGGGGACGCACCTACAATGAGCAGTTCTTC.

This chain connects TRBV29-1 to TRBJ2-1; TRBD2 might be the D (5 bases). CDR1 and CDR2 from the germline V gene are SQVTM and ANQGSEA. The CDR3 is made up of 14 amino acids. V lost 7 bases, J lost 1 base, and 14 bases lay in between. CDR3: CSGQRILSYNEQFF. Written as DNA, the CDR3 is TGCAGCGGGCAGCGGATCCTTTCCTACAATGAGCAGTTCTTC.

V usage is TRBV29-1 and J usage is TRBJ2-5; 10 bases align to TRBD2. The CDR3 runs 13 residues. Looked up from germline, CDR1 is SQVTM and CDR2 is ANQGSEA. Trimming at V came to 5 bases and at J to 4 bases, leaving 4 bases not matched to a gene. As DNA, the CDR3 is TGCAGCGTTAAGCGGGGGGGCCTAGAGACCCAGTACTTC. It is translated as CSVKRGGLETQYF.

This clonotype occurred many times. This chain joins TRBV3-1 and TRBJ2-1; D is perhaps TRBD2 (6 bases). Trimming pared 0 bases from V and 8 bases from J, leaving 11 bases between. The CDR3 is 14 residues long. Germline V CDR1 and CDR2: LGHDT, YNNKEL (reference sequence). The CDR3 DNA reads TGTGCCAGCAGCCAAGATCGTTCGGGGGATGAGCAGTTCTTC. This gives the protein CASSQDRSGDEQFF.

The chain joins TRBV18 to TRBJ1-5, with D uncertain. Germline-derived CDR1 and CDR2 are KGHSH and LQKENI. This CDR3 contains 13 residues. V was cut by 2 bases and J by 7 bases, with 9 bases left in between. The CDR3 here is CASSPGPRQPQHF. As DNA, the CDR3 is TGTGCCAGCTCACCAGGGCCGAGGCAGCCCCAGCATTTT.

On this clonotype: One end of the junction does not line up with germline, which may come from a read error. The chain recombines TRBV9 with TRBJ2-6; possible D gene TRBD1, 5 bases. Germline CDR1 reads SGDLS; CDR2 reads YYNGEE. This CDR3 is built from 15 residues. CDR3 in amino acids: CASSVEAAGANVRTF. CDR3 nucleotides: TGTGCCAGCAGCGTAGAGGCAGCTGGGGCCAACGTCCGGACTTTC.

CDR3 bases: TGCGCCAGCAGCCCATTAGGCCCGATGAACACTGAAGCTTTCTTT. Amino acid sequence: CASSPLGPMNTEAFF. This rearrangement joins TRBV5-1 to TRBJ1-1; the D is unclear. With 4 bases removed from V and 0 bases from J, the gap between germline ends came to 13 bases. The germline V gene has CDR1 SGHRS and CDR2 YFSETQ. The CDR3 loop spans 15 amino acids.

The chain recombines TRBV2 with TRBJ1-5; D is unresolved. The CDR3 loop spans 15 amino acids. Germline CDR1 is SNHLY and CDR2 is FYNNEI. Trimming took 1 base from V and 4 from J, leaving 11 bases between them. CDR3 loop: CASSEGLLTNQPQHF. CDR3 DNA: TGTGCCAGCAGTGAAGGTTTATTGACGAATCAGCCCCAGCATTTT.

This clonotype has a count of ten or more. V gene TRBV5-5 combines with J gene TRBJ2-7, with 7 positions matching TRBD2. The J segment lost 3 bases and the V segment lost 4 bases, leaving 13 bases of the junction unmatched. Germline V CDR1 and CDR2: SGHKS, YYEKEE (reference sequence). The CDR3 has 16 residues. The CDR3 spells CASSLQVRGRGYEQYF. The CDR3 coding sequence is TGTGCCAGCAGCCTACAGGTTCGCGGGAGAGGCTACGAGCAGTACTTC.

The sample holds a few counts of this clonotype. The genes are TRBV20-1 and TRBJ1-4; D is unclear. Deletions cut 5 bases from V and 6 bases from J, with 4 bases between. The CDR3 runs 10 residues. CDR1 is DFQATT, CDR2 SNEGSKA, per germline (reference sequence). The CDR3 loop reads CSAGHEKLFF. The CDR3 region has the DNA TGCAGTGCTGGGCATGAAAAACTGTTTTTT.

This clonotype showed up just a few times. A clone one base away is much larger, so this may be a read error. This is likely a read error, given that the CDR3 carries no conserved phenylalanine or tryptophan at its end. The chain joins TRBV4-3 to TRBJ1-2, with D uncertain. The CDR3 is 13 residues long. The germline CDR1 and CDR2 sequences are LGHNA and YSLEER. V lost 2 bases and J lost 7, with 11 bases in between. This CDR3 is CASSQLDYGGYTL. CDR3 coding DNA: TGCGCCAGCAGCCAACTGGACTACGGTGGCTACACCCTC.

The chain employs TRBV20-1 and TRBJ2-7; D is perhaps TRBD1 (7 bases). V gave up 1 base and J gave up 1 base, with 14 bases separating them. The CDR3 contains 15 residues. CDR1 is DFQATT and CDR2 is SNEGSKA in the germline V gene (reference sequence). The CDR3: CSARGGGGESYEQYF. The CDR3, as DNA: TGCAGTGCTAGAGGAGGGGGCGGGGAGTCCTACGAGCAGTACTTC.

This clonotype came up many times. The chain uses TRBV7-9 and TRBJ2-3; either TRBD1 or TRBD2 may supply D (5 bases each). The V and J ends lost 0 bases and 3 bases respectively, with 13 bases between them. The CDR3 runs to 16 residues. Germline lookup yields CDR1 SEHNR and CDR2 FQNEAQ (reference sequence). The CDR3 region is CASSLARARGTDTQYF. Written as DNA, the CDR3 is TGTGCCAGCAGCTTAGCCCGAGCGAGGGGAACAGATACGCAGTATTTT.

The chain joins TRBV13 to TRBJ1-6, with 8 bases aligning to TRBD1. Trimming removed 8 bases from V and 8 bases from J; junction bases left unmatched: 8. Per germline, CDR1 PRHDT and CDR2 FYEKMQ (reference sequence). The CDR3 is made up of 14 amino acids. The CDR3 here is CASLEWGQDSPLHF. The CDR3 nucleotides read TGTGCCAGCTTGGAGTGGGGACAGGATTCACCCCTCCACTTT.

This clonotype was seen a few times. V and J are TRBV20-1 and TRBJ2-3; TRBD2 agrees at 9 bases. In germline, CDR1 is DFQATT, CDR2 SNEGSKA (reference sequence). The CDR3 is 15 residues long. V lost 3 bases to trimming and J lost 2 bases; unmatched junction nucleotides: 6. The DNA for the CDR3 is TGCAGTGCTAGTTCAAGCGGGGGGTACACAGATACGCAGTATTTT. It yields the protein CSASSSGGYTDTQYF.

J is TRBJ2-7 and V is TRBV15, with D hard to call. Germline lookup yields CDR1 LNHNV and CDR2 YYDKDF (reference sequence). V gave up 0 bases and J gave up 7 bases, with 16 bases separating them. The CDR3 runs to 15 residues. The CDR3 protein is CATSRDVVSYNEQYF. CDR3 bases: TGTGCCACCAGCAGAGACGTGGTTTCCTACAATGAGCAGTACTTC.

This chain joins TRBV20-1 and TRBJ2-1; TRBD2 aligns across 8 bases. The trim removed 5 bases at V and 5 bases at J, leaving 5 bases unmatched. The CDR3 runs to 13 residues. Germline V gene data show CDR1 as DFQATT and CDR2 as SNEGSKA (reference sequence). CDR3 DNA: TGCAGTGCTGACGCGGGGGGCGACAATGAGCAGTTCTTC. Residues: CSADAGGDNEQFF.

This clonotype was counted a few times. V is TRBV5-1 and J is TRBJ2-1, with D possibly being TRBD2 (5 bases). Germline values: CDR1 SGHRS, CDR2 YFSETQ. The CDR3 length is 14 residues. Trimming removed 5 bases at V and 4 bases at J, with 13 bases between. The CDR3 DNA reads TGCGCCAGCAGGGTAGCGCCCTCTTACAATGAGCAGTTCTTC. Translated: CASRVAPSYNEQFF.

This clonotype was observed at least ten times. The chain employs TRBV29-1 and TRBJ2-1; TRBD2 might be the D (7 bases). Germline V CDR1 and CDR2: SQVTM, ANQGSEA. CDR3 length equals 14 residues. V lost 3 bases and J 2 bases, leaving 11 bases between the germline ends. In DNA form, the CDR3 reads TGCAGCGTTGAGGGAGGGGGTGCCTACAATGAGCAGTTCTTC. Protein: CSVEGGGAYNEQFF.

The chain combines TRBV6-5 with TRBJ2-7; TRBD2 might be the D (6 bases). CDR3 length equals 14 residues. V was trimmed by 8 bases and J by 5 bases, leaving 19 bases between them. Germline CDR1 reads MNHEY; CDR2 reads SVGAGI. Written as DNA, the CDR3 is TGTGCCAGCTATGCTGGGGGGATCCGTCACGAGCAGTACTTC. It specifies CASYAGGIRHEQYF.

As concerns this clonotype: One end of the junction fails to match germline, which may point to a read error. V is TRBV20-1 and J is TRBJ2-7; 12 nucleotides align to TRBD2. The CDR3 runs to 16 residues. Germline CDR1 and CDR2: DFQATT and SNEGSKA (reference sequence). The CDR3 region is CSATRTSGISSHEQYF. DNA of the CDR3: TGCAGTGCTACGCGGACTAGCGGGATCAGCTCCCACGAGCAGTACTTC.

In this sample, this clonotype turned up many times. The rearrangement joins TRBV4-1 to TRBJ2-5, with 8 positions matching TRBD1. V was pared by 0 bases and J by 5 bases, with 2 bases of the junction left unmatched. The V gene's germline CDR1 is MGHRA and CDR2 YSYEKL. The CDR3 covers 14 residues. The CDR3 sequence: CASSQDRQGETQYF. The DNA for the CDR3 is TGCGCCAGCAGCCAAGATCGACAGGGGGAGACCCAGTACTTC.

For this clonotype: An end of the junction does not agree with germline; a read error may underlie this. V and J are TRBV7-9 and TRBJ1-5, with unresolved D. Germline V gives CDR1 SEHNR, CDR2 FQNEAQ (reference sequence). The CDR3 is 14 amino acids. CDR3 residues: CASILGSSNQPQHF. For the CDR3, the DNA is TGTGCCAGCATCTTAGGGTCGAGCAATCAGCCCCAGCATTTT. The full variable domain, its missing parts supplied by reference TRBV7-9 and TRBJ1-5, is DTGVSQNPRHKITKRGQNVTFRCDPISEHNRLYWYRQTLGQGPEFLTYFQNEAQLEKSRLLSDRFSAERPKGSFSTLEIQRTEQGDSAMYLCASILGSSNQPQHFGDGTRLSIL.

Concerning this clonotype: A single base separates this from a much larger clone, so it may be a read error. The gene calls are TRBV5-1 and TRBJ1-2; D call uncertain. CDR1 and CDR2 (germline): SGHRS, YFSETQ. This CDR3 region has 14 residues. As DNA, the CDR3 is TGCGCCGGCAGCTTGGACGAAGGAGGGAGTGGCTACACCTTC. Translation gives CAGSLDEGGSGYTF.

The V and J genes are TRBV29-1 and TRBJ1-4; D is perhaps TRBD1 (5 bases). This CDR3 spans 16 amino acids. Per germline, CDR1 SQVTM and CDR2 ANQGSEA. The V end lost 3 bases, the J end lost 8 bases, and 22 bases lay between the germline ends. The CDR3 sequence is CSVEASAGTGPEKLFF. DNA of the CDR3: TGCAGCGTTGAGGCTAGTGCCGGGACCGGTCCGGAAAAACTGTTTTTT. The entire variable domain, with the rest obtained from reference TRBV29-1 and TRBJ1-4, is as follows: SAVISQKPSRDICQRGTSLTIQCQVDSQVTMMFWYRQQPGQSLTLIATANQGSEATYESGFVIDKFPISRPNLTFSTLTVSNMSPEDSSIYLCSVEASAGTGPEKLFFGSGTQLSVL.

This clonotype showed up many times. The chain carries TRBV6-5 and TRBJ2-1; 9 bases line up with TRBD1. The ends lost 0 bases at V and 4 bases at J; junction bases unmatched: 4. CDR1 is MNHEY and CDR2 is SVGAGI in the germline V gene. The CDR3 is 16 amino acids. The CDR3 loop is CASSYSPGQGYNEQFF. The DNA of the CDR3 is TGTGCCAGCAGTTACTCCCCGGGACAGGGATACAATGAGCAGTTCTTC.

The rearrangement joins TRBV7-9 to TRBJ2-2; 8 bases map to TRBD2. The CDR3 extends over 17 amino acids. J gave up 0 bases and V 5 bases, and 8 bases lay outside the gene matches. The V gene's germline CDR1 is SEHNR and CDR2 FQNEAQ (reference sequence). CDR3: CASSLGLGEANTGELFF. The CDR3 DNA follows: TGTGCCAGCAGCCTGGGACTAGGGGAGGCGAACACCGGGGAGCTGTTTTTT.

This clonotype occurred a few times. The rearrangement uses TRBV20-1 and TRBJ1-5; D uncertain. Germline V lookup: CDR1 DFQATT, CDR2 SNEGSKA (reference sequence). V gave up 5 bases and J gave up 1 base, with 9 bases separating them. This CDR3 region has 13 residues. CDR3 protein: CSAYSTSNQPQHF. The DNA of the CDR3 is TGCAGTGCTTACAGTACCAGCAATCAGCCCCAGCATTTT.

The chain combines TRBV9 with TRBJ1-1, with no clear D. Germline CDR1 reads SGDLS; CDR2 reads YYNGEE. V lost 3 bases and J lost 4, with 10 bases in between. The CDR3 contains 13 residues. DNA of the CDR3: TGTGCCAGCAGCGCTCAAGCCTCCACTGAAGCTTTCTTT. The encoded protein is CASSAQASTEAFF.

This clonotype appeared a few times. The chain combines TRBV9 with TRBJ2-3; D assignment may be TRBD1 or TRBD2 (6 bases each). The germline V gene encodes CDR1 SGDLS and CDR2 YYNGEE. The germline V and J ends were trimmed by 3 bases and 2 bases, with 16 bases remaining between them. The CDR3 has 16 residues. The CDR3 is CASSESVRGDTDTQYF. In DNA, the CDR3 is TGTGCCAGCAGCGAATCGGTTAGGGGGGACACAGATACGCAGTATTTT.